The present TCR beta chain was sequenced within a study of early stage breast cancer tumors. In germline, CDR1 is SGHAT, CDR2 FQDESV (reference sequence). CDR3 length: 13 amino acids. Trimming pared 3 bases from V and 8 bases from J, leaving 10 bases between. This table comes from immunoSEQ multiplex PCR, and its TCRdb copy is limited to in-frame clones, with some not included. The repertoire consists of about 72,000 clones, with roughly three quarters occurring once and the leading ten covering 3.5%. Sequencing used blood. The receptor was isolated from a person aged 55 to 69 with breast cancer. This chain links TRBV11-1 with TRBJ1-4; D gene uncertain. The CDR3: CASSFRGGEKLFF. The CDR3, as DNA: TGTGCCAGCAGCTTTCGGGGAGGAGAAAAACTGTTTTTT.